The sequence of this TCR beta chain was determined in a study of cytomegalovirus exposure and HLA in healthy donors. Amplification used 60 Vbeta primers and 13 Jbeta primers. Using immunoSEQ multiplex PCR, the repertoire was profiled, and TCRdb retains in-frame clones only, with some absent. The table has over 150,000 clones, roughly 80% seen once. Study-level points and caveats: It is likely that the observed cluster of highly shared sequence variants was a sequencing artifact.

About this clone itself: Its antigen is undetermined.

This clonotype was obtained from a human donor in good health. Sequencing used PBMCs.

CDR3 sequence reads: CASSERRGPAYNEQFF. The CDR3 DNA sequence: TGTGCCAGCAGTGAACGAAGGGGCCCGGCTTACAATGAGCAGTTCTTC. The chain is built from TRBV6-1 and TRBJ2-1; tentative D call: TRBD1 (5 bases). This CDR3 region has 16 residues. Germline CDR1 and CDR2: MNHNS and SASEGT. V was trimmed by 2 bases and J by 4 bases, leaving 15 bases between them.